One and the same sample provided the 14 T cell receptor beta chains below, sequenced in a study of blood T cell repertoires in COVID-19. This table comes from immunoSEQ multiplex PCR, and its TCRdb copy is limited to in-frame clones, with some not included. The data show 170,000 or so clones, around 83% seen once. The specimen sequenced was peripheral blood. These receptors came from a woman between 65 and 79 years old with COVID-19, enrolled during active disease.

The rearrangement links TRBV5-1 to TRBJ2-3, with 8 bases fitting TRBD2. The CDR3 runs to 13 residues. Germline V gives CDR1 SGHRS, CDR2 YFSETQ. J was trimmed by 6 bases and V by 5 bases; bases with no gene match: 5. The CDR3, as DNA: TGCGCCAGCAGTCAGCGGGAGTGGGATACGCAGTATTTT. Amino acids: CASSQREWDTQYF.

The DNA of the CDR3 is TGTGCCACCAGCAGAGTACGGAGCGGGAGCTCCTACGAGCAGTACTTC. As protein: CATSRVRSGSSYEQYF. The V and J genes are TRBV15 and TRBJ2-7; 8 bases line up with TRBD2. This CDR3 contains 16 residues. J was trimmed by 0 bases and V by 1 base; bases with no gene match: 5. The germline V gene encodes CDR1 LNHNV and CDR2 YYDKDF (reference sequence).

The rearrangement joins TRBV6-1 to TRBJ1-5; D not certain. The V end lost 2 bases, the J end lost 0 bases, and 5 bases lay between the germline ends. The CDR3 runs to 14 residues. Germline CDR1 and CDR2: MNHNS and SASEGT. CDR3 DNA: TGTGCCAGCAGTGAATATTATAGCAATCAGCCCCAGCATTTT. It yields the protein CASSEYYSNQPQHF.

This chain joins TRBV5-4 and TRBJ1-1; possible D gene TRBD1, 6 bases. Trimming stripped 4 bases from V and 3 bases from J, with 13 bases between. The CDR3 extends over 14 amino acids. The germline V gene has CDR1 SGHNT and CDR2 YYREEE (reference sequence). The CDR3: CASSQWDTHTEAFF. The CDR3 bases are TGTGCCAGCAGCCAGTGGGACACCCACACTGAAGCTTTCTTT.

Only a few counts were recorded for this clone. The chain employs TRBV19 and TRBJ1-5; D is unclear. The germline V gene has CDR1 LNHDA and CDR2 SQIVND (reference sequence). V was cut by 5 bases and J by 2 bases, with 13 bases left in between. This CDR3 is 15 amino acids long. The CDR3 protein is CASSLYRVGNQPQHF. CDR3 sequence (DNA): TGTGCCAGTAGTCTTTACAGAGTGGGCAATCAGCCCCAGCATTTT.

V gene TRBV18 combines with J gene TRBJ2-3; D is uncertain. From germline, CDR1 is KGHSH and CDR2 LQKENI. V lost 10 bases and J 6 bases, leaving 11 bases between the germline ends. The CDR3 extends over 11 amino acids. The CDR3 DNA sequence: TGTGCCACCCTAAACTTGGATACGCAGTATTTT. This gives the protein CATLNLDTQYF.

In its sample, this clone was seen once. The CDR3 region has the DNA TGTGCCAGCAGCAAGGCTGAGCGGGAGGGGTACGAGCAGTACTTC. Translating gives CASSKAEREGYEQYF. The rearrangement links TRBV21-1 to TRBJ2-7; the table's D call TRBD2 went unverified against the DNA. TRBV21-1 is a recognized pseudogene. The CDR3 sequence is 15 residues long.

This clone was recorded a few times. The chain uses TRBV5-1 and TRBJ1-1, with D unclear. This CDR3 has 14 residues. The V gene's germline CDR1 is SGHRS and CDR2 YFSETQ. V lost 0 bases and J lost 1, with 7 bases in between. The CDR3 loop reads CASSLAAGNTEAFF. The CDR3 DNA reads TGCGCCAGCAGCTTGGCAGCGGGGAACACTGAAGCTTTCTTT. The entire variable domain, with the rest obtained from reference TRBV5-1 and TRBJ1-1, is as follows: KAGVTQTPRYLIKTRGQQVTLSCSPISGHRSVSWYQQTPGQGLQFLFEYFSETQRNKGNFPGRFSGRQFSNSRSEMNVSTLELGDSALYLCASSLAAGNTEAFFGQGTRLTVV.

This chain joins TRBV28 and TRBJ2-6, with D perhaps TRBD1 (6 bases). The germline gives CDR1 MDHEN, CDR2 SYDVKM. This CDR3 has 15 amino acids. V lost 6 bases to trimming and J lost 2 bases, with 11 bases between them. The DNA for the CDR3 is TGTGCCAGCAGCCGGAGGACAGCTGGGGCCAACGTCCTGACTTTC. Amino acids: CASSRRTAGANVLTF.

The gene calls are TRBV7-6 and TRBJ1-4; 8 positions agree with TRBD1. The CDR3 extends over 16 amino acids. Germline-derived CDR1 and CDR2 are SGHVS and FNYEAQ. V shed 4 bases, J shed 0 bases, and the junction held 4 bases outside the gene matches. The CDR3, as DNA: TGTGCCAGCAGCTCAGACAGGGGTTCAACTAATGAAAAACTGTTTTTT. This translates into CASSSDRGSTNEKLFF.

The gene calls are TRBV12-3 or TRBV12-4 and TRBJ1-5; D remains unclear. The CDR3 runs 12 residues. The V gene lost 6 bases and the J gene lost 3 bases, with 6 bases spanning the gap. CDR3 nucleotide sequence: TGTGCCAGCAGAATTATCAATCAGCCCCAGCATTTT. Residues: CASRIINQPQHF.

This sequence joins TRBV5-1 and TRBJ2-5; weak D call: TRBD2 (6 bases). CDR1 SGHRS and CDR2 YFSETQ come from the germline V gene. This CDR3 spans 14 amino acids. The germline V and J ends were trimmed by 6 bases and 1 base, with 13 bases remaining between them. CDR3 nucleotide sequence: TGCGCCAGCACGAATATGGGGGGCCAAGAGACCCAGTACTTC. Residues: CASTNMGGQETQYF.

The chain is built from TRBV6-4 and TRBJ2-7; D might be TRBD2 (6 bases). Germline CDR1 reads MRHNA; CDR2 reads SNTAGT. This CDR3 has 16 amino acids. V was cut by 0 bases and J by 1 base, with 13 bases left in between. The CDR3 reads CASSDSGRGNSYEQYF. The CDR3 DNA is TGTGCCAGCAGTGACTCTGGTCGGGGGAATTCCTACGAGCAGTACTTC.

This clone was seen just once. The rearrangement uses TRBV19 and TRBJ1-5, with 7 bases matching TRBD1. Trimming cost V 5 bases and J 6 bases; bases outside gene matches: 16. The germline gives CDR1 LNHDA, CDR2 SQIVND (reference sequence). This CDR3 is built from 17 residues. CDR3 coding DNA: TGTGCCAGTAGTGCCAACCTGAACAGGGGTATGGTTCAGCCCCAGCATTTT. Translation gives CASSANLNRGMVQPQHF.